The present entry profiles one T cell receptor (beta chain) with its context. Its antigen is unknown. Within one base of it there is no much larger clone, and no base qualities were kept. The immunoSEQ Assay, a bias-controlled multiplex PCR, was used to amplify TCRbeta CDR3 regions from genomic DNA. From the authors' description of their analysis: The number of nucleated cells in each sample was estimated by amplification of reference gene primers within the assay. To quantify the absolute abundance of each unique TCRbeta CDR3 rearrangement, sequence reads were collapsed and filtered. For each sample, productive Simpson clonality was calculated by taking the square root of Simpson's diversity index across productive rearrangements. In TCRdb, the immuneACCESS table is reduced to in-frame sequences with V and J assigned. These tables do not hold every clone; where another copy was compared, an unresolved V gene accounts for under half, and the others remain unexplained. V, J and clone size are taken as reported in that table, and D and trimming were inferred from the DNA itself. Recorded for this sample are approximately 63,000 clones; 75% to 90% of them occurred a single time. Approximately 1.2% of the sample is in the top ten clones.

This sample is part of a study of blood T cell repertoires in COVID-19 (TCRdb year 2020). The study in broad terms: Samples covering the acute and convalescent phases of COVID-19 were provided by collaborators in the United States, Italy and Spain. Sample metadata almost always included a de-identified subject ID, COVID-19 status, age in years and sex. Samples came from the ongoing ImmuneRACE study (first 160 participants) plus 1,254 subjects from 6 global collaborators. The dataset comprised deeply sampled blood TCRbeta repertoires from subjects exposed to, actively infected with, or recovered from COVID-19. Where available, HLA class I and class II types were obtained from metadata supplied by the sample provider rather than from assay-based typing. The prospective study material was composed of cDNA or gDNA derived from T cells, B-cell-depleted T cells, or PBMCs. The repertoires were released in a freely available public database meant as a resource for research on the immune response to SARS-CoV-2. The study at large found these results: The quantity of clinical and demographic metadata differed by source and by participant and was supplied without curation.

Whole blood was collected in K2EDTA tubes by collaborating institutions according to the institutions' own protocols. For TCRbeta analysis, collaborators shipped samples as frozen whole blood, isolated PBMCs, or DNA extracted from either of those sample types. The CDR3 goes from the cysteine to the phenylalanine over 15 residues. Of all the DNA, just the CDR3 is kept, 45 bases in frame from base 1. V ends up 4 bases short and J 5 bases short, with an unmatched junction base count of 9. CDR1 and CDR2 (SGHDN, FVKESK) derive from the germline V gene. The clonotype comes from an elderly woman with acute or convalescent COVID-19. The sequenced sample consisted of peripheral blood. The sequence joins TRBV14 to TRBJ1-2; TRBD1 lines up with 8 middle nucleotides. The bases read TGTGCCAGCAGCCGTGCAGGGGGCGGTTTTTATGGCTACACCTTC. Its coded protein is CASSRAGGGFYGYTF.